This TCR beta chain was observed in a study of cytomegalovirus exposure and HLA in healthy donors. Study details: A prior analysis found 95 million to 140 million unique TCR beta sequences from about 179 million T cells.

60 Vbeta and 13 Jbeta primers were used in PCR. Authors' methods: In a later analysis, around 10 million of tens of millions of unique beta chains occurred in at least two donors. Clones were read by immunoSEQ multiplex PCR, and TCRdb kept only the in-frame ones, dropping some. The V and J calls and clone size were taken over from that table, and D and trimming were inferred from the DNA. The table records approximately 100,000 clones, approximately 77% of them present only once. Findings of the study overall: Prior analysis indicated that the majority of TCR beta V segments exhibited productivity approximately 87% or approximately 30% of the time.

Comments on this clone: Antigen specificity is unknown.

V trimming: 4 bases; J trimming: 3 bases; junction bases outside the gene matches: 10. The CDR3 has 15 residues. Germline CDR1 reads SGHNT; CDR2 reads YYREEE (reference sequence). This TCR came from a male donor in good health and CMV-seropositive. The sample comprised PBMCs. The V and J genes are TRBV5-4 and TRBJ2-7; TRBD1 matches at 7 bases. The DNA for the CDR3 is TGTGCCAGCAGCCTAGACAGGGCCCGAGGCTACGAGCAGTACTTC. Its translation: CASSLDRARGYEQYF.